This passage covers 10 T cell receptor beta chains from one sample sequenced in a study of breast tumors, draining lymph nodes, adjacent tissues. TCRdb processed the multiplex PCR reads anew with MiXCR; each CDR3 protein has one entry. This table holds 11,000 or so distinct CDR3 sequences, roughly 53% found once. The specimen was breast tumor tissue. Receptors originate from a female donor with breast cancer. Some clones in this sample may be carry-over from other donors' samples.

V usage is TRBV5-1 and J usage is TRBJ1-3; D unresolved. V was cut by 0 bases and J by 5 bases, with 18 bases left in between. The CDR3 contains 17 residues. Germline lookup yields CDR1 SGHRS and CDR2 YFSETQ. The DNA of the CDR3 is TGCGCCAGCAGCTTGGCGTCCGGGATTTCTGGAAGAAACACCATATATTTT. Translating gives CASSLASGISGRNTIYF.

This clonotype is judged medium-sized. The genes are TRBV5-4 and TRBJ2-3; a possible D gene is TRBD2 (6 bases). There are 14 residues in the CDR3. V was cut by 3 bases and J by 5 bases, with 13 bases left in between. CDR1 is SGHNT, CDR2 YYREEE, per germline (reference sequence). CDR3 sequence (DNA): TGTGCCAGCAGCTCGGGAGTCGTTAAAGATACGCAGTATTTT. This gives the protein CASSSGVVKDTQYF. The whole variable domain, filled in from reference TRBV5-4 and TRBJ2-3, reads ETGVTQSPTHLIKTRGQQVTLRCSSQSGHNTVSWYQQALGQGPQFIFQYYREEENGRGNFPPRFSGLQFPNYSSELNVNALELDDSALYLCASSSGVVKDTQYFGPGTRLTVL.

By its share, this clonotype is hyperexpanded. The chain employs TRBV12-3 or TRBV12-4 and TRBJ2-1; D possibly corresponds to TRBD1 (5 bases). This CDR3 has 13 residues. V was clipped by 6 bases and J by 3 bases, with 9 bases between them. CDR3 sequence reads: CASRLGLYNEQFF. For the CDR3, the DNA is TGTGCCAGCAGGTTGGGGCTCTACAATGAGCAGTTCTTC.

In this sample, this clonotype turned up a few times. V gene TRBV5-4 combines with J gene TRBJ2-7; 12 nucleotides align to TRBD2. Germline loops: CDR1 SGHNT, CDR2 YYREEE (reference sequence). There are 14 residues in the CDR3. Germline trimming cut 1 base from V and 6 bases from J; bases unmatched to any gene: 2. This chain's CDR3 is CASSLWTSGAEQYF. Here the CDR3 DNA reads TGTGCCAGCAGCTTGTGGACTAGCGGGGCCGAGCAGTACTTC.

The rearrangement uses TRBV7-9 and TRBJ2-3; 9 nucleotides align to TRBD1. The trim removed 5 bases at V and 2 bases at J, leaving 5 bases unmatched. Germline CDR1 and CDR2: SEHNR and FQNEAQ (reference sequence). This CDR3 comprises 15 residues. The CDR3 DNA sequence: TGTGCCAGCAGCAACGGACAGGGGTACACAGATACGCAGTATTTT. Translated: CASSNGQGYTDTQYF.

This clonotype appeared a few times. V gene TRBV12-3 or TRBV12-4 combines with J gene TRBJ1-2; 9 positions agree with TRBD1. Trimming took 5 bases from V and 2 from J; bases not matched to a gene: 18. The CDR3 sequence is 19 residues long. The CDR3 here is CASSPSQGALTHRNYGYTF. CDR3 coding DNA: TGTGCCAGCAGTCCTTCACAGGGGGCCCTCACTCATCGCAACTATGGCTACACCTTC.

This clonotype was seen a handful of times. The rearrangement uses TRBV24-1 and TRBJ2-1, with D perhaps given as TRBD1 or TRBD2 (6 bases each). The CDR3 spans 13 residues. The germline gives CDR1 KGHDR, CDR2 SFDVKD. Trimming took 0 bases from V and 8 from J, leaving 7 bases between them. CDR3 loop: CATSDLRGDEQFF. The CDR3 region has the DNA TGTGCCACCAGTGATTTGAGGGGGGATGAGCAGTTCTTC.

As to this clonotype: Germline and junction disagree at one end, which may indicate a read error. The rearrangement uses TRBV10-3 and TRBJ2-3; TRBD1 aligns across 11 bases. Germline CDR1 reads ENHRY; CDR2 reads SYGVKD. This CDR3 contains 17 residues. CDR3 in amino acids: CAISDGTGGPSTDTQYF. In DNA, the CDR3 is TGTGCCATCAGTGACGGGACAGGGGGACCTAGCACGGATACGCAGTATTTT.

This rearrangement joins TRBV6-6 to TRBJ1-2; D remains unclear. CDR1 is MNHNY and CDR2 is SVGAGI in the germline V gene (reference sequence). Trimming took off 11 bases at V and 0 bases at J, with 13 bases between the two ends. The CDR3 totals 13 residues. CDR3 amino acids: CAAGPSPNYGYTF. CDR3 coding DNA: TGTGCCGCCGGCCCTTCCCCTAACTATGGCTACACCTTC.

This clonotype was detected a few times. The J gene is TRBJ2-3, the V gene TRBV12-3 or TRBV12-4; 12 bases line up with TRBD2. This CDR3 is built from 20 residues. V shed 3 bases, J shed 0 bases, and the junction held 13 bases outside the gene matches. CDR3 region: CASSFSLTSGSTPSTDTQYF. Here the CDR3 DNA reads TGTGCCAGCAGTTTTTCCTTGACTAGCGGGAGCACCCCAAGCACAGATACGCAGTATTTT.